This T cell receptor beta chain was identified during a study of T cell responses to AZD1222 COVID-19 vaccine. Across the study: Pooling of second doses given at about 4 or about 12 weeks was done. Study observations and caveats: With dominance at 160-218 and 743-854, vaccine-associated CD4 TCRs spanned spike. Clonal diversity may have been underestimated in mostly white British donors. Every sample of the repertoires postdated the peak T cell response.

With 2 bases clipped from V and 7 bases from J, the junction kept 10 bases outside the gene matches. CDR1 MNHNS and CDR2 SASEGT come from the germline V gene. CDR3 length equals 15 residues. The protocol was immunoSEQ multiplex PCR, while the TCRdb copy is restricted to in-frame clones and leaves out a portion. The table records about 72,000 clones, roughly 90% of them present only once. In regard to this clone: Its antigen is not known.

The receptor was isolated from an adult in good health. The sample here was peripheral blood, taken on day 0 of AZD1222 vaccination. The V gene is TRBV6-1, the J gene TRBJ1-2; 7 nucleotides align to TRBD1. CDR3 DNA sequence: TGTGCCAGCAGTGAAACGGCAGGGGGGAGCGCTGGCTACACCTTC. Translation gives CASSETAGGSAGYTF.